The clone carrying this TCR beta chain was seen a few times. No antigen is known for it. This CDR3 has 15 residues. Trimming removed 4 bases from V and 3 bases from J; junction bases left unmatched: 10. CDR1 and CDR2 (germline): SGHRS, YFSETQ. This sample was included in a study of blood T cells in healthy people across ages. Findings and limits, study-wide: PBMCs went unsorted, and a conclusive naive versus antigen-experienced comparison was therefore prevented. Long-lived donors had more naive CD4+ cells and higher diversity than aged donors.

A second PCR, run for about 7 to 11 cycles, used a sample-barcoded 5' primer plus a J-beta primer mix. Each TCR beta cDNA got a 12-nucleotide random molecular identifier. TCRdb called the 5' RACE reads again in MiXCR, with one record for every CDR3 protein. The sample holds 550,000 to 750,000 distinct CDR3 sequences, about 21% seen once. All donors came from Russia, were Caucasian and healthy, and spanned ages roughly 6 to 100. This clonotype was sampled from a man between 70 and 80 years old in good health. Sequences were obtained from blood. The chain carries TRBV5-1 and TRBJ2-7; 7 bases agree with TRBD1. This chain's CDR3 is CASSRNVGQNYEQYF. The CDR3 bases are TGCGCCAGCAGCCGGAATGTGGGACAGAACTACGAGCAGTACTTC. Filled out from reference TRBV5-1 and TRBJ2-7, the complete variable domain reads KAGVTQTPRYLIKTRGQQVTLSCSPISGHRSVSWYQQTPGQGLQFLFEYFSETQRNKGNFPGRFSGRQFSNSRSEMNVSTLELGDSALYLCASSRNVGQNYEQYFGPGTRLTVT.